Listed below are T cell receptor beta chains from one sample, sequenced in a study of CD8+ T cells in alopecia areata. TCRdb's table, derived via immunoSEQ multiplex PCR, lists solely in-frame clones and lacks some. The sample consists of 150,000 to 200,000 clones, around three fifths of them appearing once. Sequences were derived from CD4+ T cells sorted from blood, sampled between weeks 49 and 50, from a patient treated with tofacitinib. The source of these receptors is a human donor with alopecia areata. The conserved cysteine and the conserved F or W are not part of the CDR3 here. D genes are given only for firm matches.

j_call	d_call	v_call	cdr3_aa
TRBJ2-7	NA	TRBV18	ASSPPGVPYEQY
TRBJ1-1	NA	TRBV5-6	ASSFRQSDTEAF
TRBJ1-2	NA	TRBV2	ASSERTPGHV
TRBJ2-2	NA	TRBV10-3	AISALGLNTGELF
TRBJ1-1	TRBD1	TRBV11-2	ASRQGAPTNTEAF
TRBJ2-4	TRBD2	TRBV29-1	SVDAGGGNIQY
TRBJ2-3	NA	TRBV2	ASSGEGRSTDTQY
TRBJ1-2	NA	TRBV6-5	ASSYSWGSRDGYT
TRBJ2-4	NA	TRBV4-2	ASSQEGRNIQY
TRBJ2-3	TRBD2	TRBV29-1	SVDRLAGGADTQY
TRBJ2-5	TRBD1	TRBV9	ASSVARTGEMKTQY
TRBJ2-4	NA	TRBV4-3	ASSQDSGFGIQY
TRBJ1-1	NA	TRBV29-1	SLSRGSSTEAF
TRBJ2-1	TRBD1	TRBV29-1	SVAGQGFDEQF